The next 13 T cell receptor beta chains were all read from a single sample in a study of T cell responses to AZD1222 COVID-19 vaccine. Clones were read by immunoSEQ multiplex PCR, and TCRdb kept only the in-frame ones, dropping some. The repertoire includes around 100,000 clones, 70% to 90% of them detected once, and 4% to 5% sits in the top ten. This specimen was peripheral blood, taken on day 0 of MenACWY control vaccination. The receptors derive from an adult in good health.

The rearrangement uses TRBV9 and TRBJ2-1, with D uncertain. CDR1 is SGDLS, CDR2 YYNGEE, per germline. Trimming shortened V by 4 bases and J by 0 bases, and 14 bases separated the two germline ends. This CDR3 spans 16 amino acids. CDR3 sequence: CASSPRVISSYNEQFF. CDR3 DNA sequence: TGTGCCAGCAGCCCCCGAGTCATTAGCTCCTACAATGAGCAGTTCTTC.

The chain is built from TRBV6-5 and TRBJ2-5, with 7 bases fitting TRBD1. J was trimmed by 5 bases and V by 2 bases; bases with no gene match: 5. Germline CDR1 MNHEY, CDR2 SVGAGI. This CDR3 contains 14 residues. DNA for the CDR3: TGTGCCAGCAGTTACAGGGGGCACGGGGAGACCCAGTACTTC. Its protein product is CASSYRGHGETQYF.

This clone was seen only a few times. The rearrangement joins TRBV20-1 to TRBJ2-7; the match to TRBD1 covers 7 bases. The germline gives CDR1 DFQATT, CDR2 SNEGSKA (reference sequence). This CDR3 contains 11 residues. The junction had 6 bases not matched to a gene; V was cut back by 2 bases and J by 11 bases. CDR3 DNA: TGCAGTGCTAGAAAGGGGCAGGGGGAGTACTTC. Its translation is CSARKGQGEYF.

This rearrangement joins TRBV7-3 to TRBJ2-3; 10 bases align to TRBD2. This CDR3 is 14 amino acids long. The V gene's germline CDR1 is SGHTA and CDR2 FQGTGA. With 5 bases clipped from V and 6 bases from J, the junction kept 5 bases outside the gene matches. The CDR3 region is CASSPTSGSDTQYF. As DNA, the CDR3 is TGTGCCAGCAGCCCGACTAGCGGGTCCGATACGCAGTATTTT. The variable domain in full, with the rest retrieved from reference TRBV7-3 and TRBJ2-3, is GAGVSQTPSNKVTEKGKYVELRCDPISGHTALYWYRQSLGQGPEFLIYFQGTGAADDSGLPNDRFFAVRPEGSVSTLKIQRTERGDSAVYLCASSPTSGSDTQYFGPGTRLTVL.

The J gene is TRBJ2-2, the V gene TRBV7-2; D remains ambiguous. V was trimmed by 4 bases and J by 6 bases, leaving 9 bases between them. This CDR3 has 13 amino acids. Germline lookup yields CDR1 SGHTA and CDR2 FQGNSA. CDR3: CASSWGRSGELFF. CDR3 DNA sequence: TGTGCCAGCAGCTGGGGTAGATCCGGGGAGCTGTTTTTT.

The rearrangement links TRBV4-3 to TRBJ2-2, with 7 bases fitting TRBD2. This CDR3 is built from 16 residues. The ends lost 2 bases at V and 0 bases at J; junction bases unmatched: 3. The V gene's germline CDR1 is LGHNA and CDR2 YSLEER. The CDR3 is CASSQMGGANTGELFF. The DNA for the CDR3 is TGCGCCAGCAGCCAAATGGGAGGGGCGAACACCGGGGAGCTGTTTTTT.

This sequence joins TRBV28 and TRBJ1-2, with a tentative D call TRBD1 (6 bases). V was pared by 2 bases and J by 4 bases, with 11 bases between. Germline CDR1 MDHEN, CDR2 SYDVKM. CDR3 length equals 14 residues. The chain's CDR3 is CASSLGGGGYGYTF. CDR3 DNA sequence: TGTGCCAGCAGTTTAGGAGGGGGGGGCTATGGCTACACCTTC.

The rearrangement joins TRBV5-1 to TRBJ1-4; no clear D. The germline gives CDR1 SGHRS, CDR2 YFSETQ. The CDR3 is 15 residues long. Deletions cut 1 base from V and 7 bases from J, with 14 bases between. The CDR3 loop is CASSLLAAEGEKLFF. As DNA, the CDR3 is TGCGCCAGCAGCTTGCTCGCGGCCGAGGGTGAAAAACTGTTTTTT. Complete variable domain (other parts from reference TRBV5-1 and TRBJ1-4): KAGVTQTPRYLIKTRGQQVTLSCSPISGHRSVSWYQQTPGQGLQFLFEYFSETQRNKGNFPGRFSGRQFSNSRSEMNVSTLELGDSALYLCASSLLAAEGEKLFFGSGTQLSVL.

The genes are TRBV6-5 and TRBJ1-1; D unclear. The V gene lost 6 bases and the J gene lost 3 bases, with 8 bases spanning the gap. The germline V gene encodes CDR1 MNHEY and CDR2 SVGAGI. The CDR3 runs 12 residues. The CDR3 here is CASRGRDTEAFF. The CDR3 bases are TGTGCCAGCAGAGGACGGGACACTGAAGCTTTCTTT.

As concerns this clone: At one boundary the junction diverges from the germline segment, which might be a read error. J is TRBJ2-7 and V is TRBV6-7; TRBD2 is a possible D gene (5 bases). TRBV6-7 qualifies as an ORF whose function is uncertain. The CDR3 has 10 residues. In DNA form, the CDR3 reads TGTGCCAGCAGTTTGGGAGATACAAGTTTC. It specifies CASSLGDTSF.

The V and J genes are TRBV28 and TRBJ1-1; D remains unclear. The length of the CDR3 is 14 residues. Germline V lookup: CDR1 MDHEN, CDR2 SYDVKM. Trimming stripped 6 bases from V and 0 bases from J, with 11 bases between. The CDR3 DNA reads TGTGCCAGCAGCATACGTCCGTTGAACACTGAAGCTTTCTTT. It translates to CASSIRPLNTEAFF.

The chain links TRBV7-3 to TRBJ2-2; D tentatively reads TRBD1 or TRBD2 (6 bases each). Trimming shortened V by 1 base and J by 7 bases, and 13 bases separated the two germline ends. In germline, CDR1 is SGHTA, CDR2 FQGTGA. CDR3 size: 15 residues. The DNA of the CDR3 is TGTGCCAGCAGCTTAAACCCGGGGGCGGGCGGGGAGCTGTTTTTT. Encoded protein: CASSLNPGAGGELFF.

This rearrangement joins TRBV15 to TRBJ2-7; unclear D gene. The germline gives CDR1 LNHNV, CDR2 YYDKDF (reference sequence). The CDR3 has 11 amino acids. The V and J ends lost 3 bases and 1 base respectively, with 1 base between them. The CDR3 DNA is TGTGCCACCAGCAGTTCCTACGAGCAGTACTTC. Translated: CATSSSYEQYF.